A selection of T cell receptor beta chains follows, all from one sample in a study of blood T cell repertoires in COVID-19. Repertoires were generated with immunoSEQ multiplex PCR, while TCRdb's copy carries only in-frame clones and drops some. Of under 250,000 clones in the sample, about 85% were seen once. The specimen was PBMCs or T cells enriched from blood (not recorded which). Receptor source: a man aged 25-45 years who had recovered from COVID-19. Both conserved end residues are part of each CDR3. The D gene is left open where the match is weak. Clone size is shown for a subset of rows, as once, few, many or a class of expanded clone.

clone_size	v_call	j_call	d_call	cdr3_aa	cdr3_nt
.	TRBV7-8	TRBJ2-7	.	CASSLSSVYEQYF	TGTGCCAGCAGCTTATCTTCAGTCTACGAGCAGTACTTC
.	TRBV5-1	TRBJ1-2	TRBD1	CASPLRTGGMYGYTF	TGCGCCAGCCCCCTCCGAACAGGGGGTATGTATGGCTACACCTTC
.	TRBV1	TRBJ2-3	.	CTSSQDGGWTDTQYF	TGCACCAGCAGCCAAGATGGGGGGTGGACAGATACGCAGTATTTT
.	TRBV28	TRBJ2-7	.	CASTPRPLANYEQYF	TGTGCCAGCACCCCGAGGCCGTTGGCCAACTACGAGCAGTACTTC
once	TRBV5-6	TRBJ2-1	.	CASSFMLGDYNEQFF	TGTGCCAGCAGCTTTATGCTCGGGGACTACAATGAGCAGTTCTTC
few	TRBV2	TRBJ1-1	TRBD1	CASSKTTGGNTEAFF	TGTGCCAGCAGCAAAACGACAGGGGGGAACACTGAAGCTTTCTTT
.	TRBV7-9	TRBJ2-1	TRBD2	CASSHKRERFHNEQFF	TGTGCCAGCAGCCATAAGCGGGAGCGATTCCACAATGAGCAGTTCTTC
.	TRBV6-4	TRBJ2-2	.	CASSAGATSAGELFF	TGTGCCAGCAGTGCTGGGGCGACTTCGGCCGGGGAGCTGTTTTTT
.	TRBV27	TRBJ2-7	TRBD1	CASSLGTGSYEQYF	TGTGCCAGCAGTTTAGGGACAGGCTCCTACGAGCAGTACTTC
.	TRBV27	TRBJ1-2	.	CASSSVTGFYGYTF	TGTGCCAGCAGTTCCGTGACAGGCTTCTATGGCTACACCTTC
.	TRBV6-5	TRBJ2-5	TRBD1	CASSYSRGQGRETQYF	TGTGCCAGCAGTTACTCTCGGGGACAGGGTAGAGAGACCCAGTACTTC
.	TRBV30	TRBJ1-5	TRBD1	CAWGTGRNQPQHF	TGTGCCTGGGGGACAGGGCGCAATCAGCCCCAGCATTTT
.	TRBV7-9	TRBJ1-3	.	CASSTSQGDTIYF	TGTGCCAGCAGCACCTCACAGGGCGACACCATATATTTT
.	TRBV7-9	TRBJ2-7	TRBD1	CASSLAPRDRGRCVGF	TGTGCCAGCAGCTTAGCGCCCCGGGACAGGGGCCGGTGCGTCGGCTTC
.	TRBV6-2/TRBV6-3	TRBJ1-2	.	CASSYDRRGNTF	TGTGCCAGCAGTTATGACCGCCGGGGGAACACCTTC
.	TRBV5-1	TRBJ2-1	TRBD2	CASSAGTSIYEQFF	TGCGCCAGCAGCGCCGGGACTAGTATATATGAGCAGTTCTTC
.	TRBV6-5	TRBJ2-7	.	CASQPYERDCQYF	TGTGCCAGTCAACCTTACGAGAGGGATTGTCAATACTTC
once	TRBV7-2	TRBJ2-1	TRBD1	CASSPQTGASYNEQFF	TGTGCCAGCAGCCCCCAAACAGGGGCTTCCTACAATGAGCAGTTCTTC
once	TRBV14	TRBJ2-1	TRBD2	CASSQPSLAGGGMGEQFF	TGTGCCAGCAGCCAGCCCTCGTTAGCGGGAGGGGGAATGGGTGAGCAGTTCTTC
.	TRBV6-5	TRBJ1-2	TRBD1	CASSFGTVYGYTF	TGTGCCAGCAGTTTCGGGACAGTCTATGGCTACACCTTC
once	TRBV7-2	TRBJ2-3	TRBD2	CASSLMRELRTDTQYF	TGTGCCAGCAGCTTAATGCGGGAGTTGAGGACAGATACGCAGTATTTT
.	TRBV27	TRBJ1-1	TRBD1	CATAGTGYTEAFF	TGTGCCACCGCCGGGACAGGGTATACTGAAGCTTTCTTT
once	TRBV3-1/TRBV3-2	TRBJ2-5	TRBD2	CASSLSGGTSRKSRTQYF	TGTGCCAGCAGCCTTAGCGGGGGAACGAGTCGGAAGAGTCGGACCCAGTACTTC
.	TRBV10-3	TRBJ1-2	.	CAISLSDRPEYGYTF	TGTGCCATCAGTTTGTCGGACAGACCTGAGTATGGCTACACCTTC
.	TRBV29-1	TRBJ2-7	TRBD2	CSWGGGPHEQYF	TGCAGCTGGGGCGGGGGGCCCCACGAGCAGTACTTC
.	TRBV5-4	TRBJ1-1	.	CASSYDRFYTEAFF	TGTGCCAGCAGTTATGACAGGTTCTACACTGAAGCTTTCTTT
.	TRBV7-9	TRBJ2-1	.	CASGSGPNEQFF	TGTGCCAGCGGGAGCGGGCCGAATGAGCAGTTCTTC
.	TRBV14	TRBJ1-1	.	CASTTVLNTEAFF	TGTGCCAGCACTACGGTCTTGAACACTGAAGCTTTCTTT
.	TRBV6-1	TRBJ1-2	TRBD1	CASSEAADRLNYGYTF	TGTGCCAGCAGTGAAGCAGCGGACAGGCTTAACTATGGCTACACCTTC
.	TRBV6-5	TRBJ1-2	.	CASSYSSSRTNYGYTF	TGTGCCAGCAGTTACTCGAGTAGCCGTACGAACTATGGCTACACCTTC
.	TRBV28	TRBJ1-2	TRBD1	CASRPTGEPRGYTF	TGTGCCAGCAGGCCGACAGGGGAGCCGAGGGGCTACACCTTC
once	TRBV4-2	TRBJ2-7	.	CASSQVGGDSYEQYF	TGTGCCAGCAGCCAAGTCGGCGGGGACTCCTACGAGCAGTACTTC
.	TRBV9	TRBJ2-7	.	CASSVAADSSYEQYF	TGTGCCAGCAGCGTAGCCGCCGACAGCTCCTACGAGCAGTACTTC
.	TRBV19	TRBJ1-5	.	CASSIDPNQPQHF	TGTGCCAGTAGTATAGACCCAAATCAGCCCCAGCATTTT
.	TRBV9	TRBJ2-1	.	CASSDPVGGLSNEQFF	TGTGCCAGCAGCGACCCGGTTGGGGGACTGTCTAATGAGCAGTTCTTC
.	TRBV19	TRBJ2-2	TRBD2	CASSIPPTSGGPANTGELFF	TGTGCCAGTAGTATTCCCCCTACTAGCGGGGGCCCCGCGAACACCGGGGAGCTGTTTTTT
.	TRBV7-2	TRBJ1-1	TRBD1	CASSLHGTGVLNTEAFF	TGTGCCAGCAGCTTACACGGGACAGGGGTCTTGAACACTGAAGCTTTCTTT
.	TRBV24-1	TRBJ2-5	.	CATQSGDRETQYF	TGTGCCACCCAATCAGGGGATAGAGAGACCCAGTACTTC
.	TRBV6-6	TRBJ1-6	TRBD1	CASRGDRTGGGSPLHF	TGTGCCAGCAGGGGAGATCGGACAGGGGGAGGCTCACCCCTCCACTTT
.	TRBV5-4	TRBJ2-7	.	CASSFGGGQDIYEQYF	TGTGCCAGCAGCTTTGGGGGGGGGCAAGATATATACGAGCAGTACTTC
.	TRBV19	TRBJ1-2	.	CASSIDRRGVENGYTF	TGTGCCAGTAGTATAGATCGGCGAGGAGTTGAGAATGGCTACACCTTC
.	TRBV28	TRBJ1-5	TRBD1	CASSPGQGNVGNQPQHF	TGTGCCAGCAGCCCGGGACAGGGGAACGTCGGCAATCAGCCCCAGCATTTT
.	TRBV5-1	TRBJ1-4	TRBD1	CASRAPGQISEKLFF	TGCGCCAGTAGAGCCCCGGGACAGATTTCTGAAAAACTGTTTTTT
.	TRBV30	TRBJ2-7	.	CAWSSLSATYEQYF	TGTGCCTGGAGCTCACTATCGGCTACCTACGAGCAGTACTTC
.	TRBV2	TRBJ1-6	TRBD1	CASRGQGGSPLHF	TGTGCCAGCAGAGGGCAGGGGGGTTCACCCCTCCACTTT
.	TRBV5-5	TRBJ2-7	TRBD2	CASSLEGPEGLAGVLYEQYF	TGTGCCAGCAGCTTGGAGGGCCCTGAGGGACTAGCGGGAGTCCTCTACGAGCAGTACTTC
.	TRBV24-1	TRBJ2-7	TRBD2	CATSAVGTSGVYEQYF	TGTGCCACCAGTGCCGTGGGGACTAGCGGTGTTTACGAGCAGTACTTC
.	TRBV28	TRBJ1-1	TRBD1	CASSSPDRKYTEAFF	TGTGCCAGCAGTTCCCCGGACAGGAAATACACTGAAGCTTTCTTT
once	TRBV14	TRBJ2-7	TRBD1	CASRRGTVLSEQYF	TGTGCCAGCAGAAGGGGGACAGTCTTGAGCGAGCAGTACTTC
.	TRBV18	TRBJ2-1	TRBD2	CASSPTSGRAGEQFF	TGTGCCAGCTCACCGACTAGCGGGAGGGCCGGTGAGCAGTTCTTC
.	TRBV7-9	TRBJ2-7	.	CASSLVRTTAYEQYF	TGTGCCAGCAGCTTAGTTCGGACAACAGCCTACGAGCAGTACTTC
.	TRBV12-3/TRBV12-4	TRBJ1-4	.	CASSPEKKLFF	TGTGCCAGCAGCCCTGAGAAAAAACTGTTTTTT
.	TRBV4-1	TRBJ2-7	TRBD1	CASSPGTGVSYEQYF	TGCGCCAGCAGCCCTGGCACAGGGGTCTCCTACGAGCAGTACTTC
.	TRBV10-1	TRBJ2-1	.	CASRGSGYNEQFF	TGCGCCAGCCGGGGAAGCGGGTACAATGAGCAGTTCTTC
.	TRBV9	TRBJ1-2	.	CASSVGQDNYGYTF	TGTGCCAGCAGCGTAGGACAGGATAACTATGGCTACACCTTC